What follows describes a single T cell receptor beta chain. The sample belongs to a study of T-cell reconstitution after alpha-beta-depleted transplantation in children. Preparing the TCRbeta library involved the use of unique molecular identifiers. MiXCR, applied by TCRdb to the PCR reads, yields one record per CDR3 protein. This sample carries about 500,000 distinct CDR3 sequences, 32% of them seen once, and the ten largest clones take under 3%. CDR1 is DFQATT, CDR2 SNEGSKA, per germline (reference sequence). The CDR3 loop spans 16 amino acids. The V gene end was trimmed by 1 base and the J gene end by 3 bases; junction bases not matched to a gene: 8.

The source was PBMCs from the stem cell graft donor, collected from the stem cell graft. The source of this sequence is a human donor who donated a stem cell graft to a child with aplastic anemia. J is TRBJ1-1 and V is TRBV20-1, with TRBD1 matching 10 bases. This CDR3 is CSARVPTGGIDTEAFF. In DNA form, the CDR3 reads TGCAGTGCTAGAGTCCCGACAGGGGGCATAGACACTGAAGCTTTCTTT.